What follows describes a single T cell receptor (beta chain). Its antigen is not identified. This sample is drawn from a study of shared clonotypes between healthy human individuals. Looking at the study overall: Three plates were used per donor for CD4 naive, three for CD4 memory, two for CD8 naive and one for CD8 memory. Regarding the study as a whole: Owing to a small donor count, the genetic and exposure-history diversity represented was limited.

Execution of the assay was at deep level. Measured with immunoSEQ multiplex PCR; TCRdb has only the in-frame clones, and not every one. The sample lists 1.4 million or so clones; just under 99% were seen once. This clonotype was obtained from a man aged 30 to 39 in good health. Sequences were obtained from naive CD4+ T cells sorted from blood. The subset: CD45RA+ positively selected.

CDR3 sequence: CASSDRDRGKLTDTQYF. CDR3 bases: TGCGCCAGCAGTGACCGGGACAGGGGAAAGTTGACAGATACGCAGTATTTT. The chain couples TRBV10-1 to TRBJ2-3, with TRBD1 identical over 10 bases. CDR3 length: 17 amino acids. Germline V lookup: CDR1 WNHNN, CDR2 SYGVQD (reference sequence). The V gene end was trimmed by 3 bases and the J gene end by 3 bases; junction bases not matched to a gene: 9.